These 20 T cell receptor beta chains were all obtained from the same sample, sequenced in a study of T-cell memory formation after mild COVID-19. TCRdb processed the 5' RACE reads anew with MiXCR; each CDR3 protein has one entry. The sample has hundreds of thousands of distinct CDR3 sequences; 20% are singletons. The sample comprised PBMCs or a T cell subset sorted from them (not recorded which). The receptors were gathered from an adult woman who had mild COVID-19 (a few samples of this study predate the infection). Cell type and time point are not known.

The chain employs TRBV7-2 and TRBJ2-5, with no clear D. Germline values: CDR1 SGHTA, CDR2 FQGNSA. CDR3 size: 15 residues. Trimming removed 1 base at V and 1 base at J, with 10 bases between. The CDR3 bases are TGTGCCAGCAGCTTAGTAGGGCAGGCCCAAGAGACCCAGTACTTC. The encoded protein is CASSLVGQAQETQYF. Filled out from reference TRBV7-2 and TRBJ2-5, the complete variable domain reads GAGVSQSPSNKVTEKGKDVELRCDPISGHTALYWYRQSLGQGLEFLIYFQGNSAPDKSGLPSDRFSAERTGGSVSTLTIQRTQQEDSAVYLCASSLVGQAQETQYFGPGTRLLVL.

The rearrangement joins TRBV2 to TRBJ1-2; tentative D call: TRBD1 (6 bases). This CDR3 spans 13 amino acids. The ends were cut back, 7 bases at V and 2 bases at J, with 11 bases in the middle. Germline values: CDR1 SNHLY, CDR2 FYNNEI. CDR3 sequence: CASIPGANYGYTF. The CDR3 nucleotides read TGTGCCAGCATTCCAGGGGCGAACTATGGCTACACCTTC.

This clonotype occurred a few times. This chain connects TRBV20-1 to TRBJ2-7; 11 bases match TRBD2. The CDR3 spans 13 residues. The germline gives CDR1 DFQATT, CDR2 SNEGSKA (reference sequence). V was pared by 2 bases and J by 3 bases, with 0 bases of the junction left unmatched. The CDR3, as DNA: TGCAGTGCTAGAACTAGCGGGAGCTACGAGCAGTACTTC. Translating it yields CSARTSGSYEQYF.

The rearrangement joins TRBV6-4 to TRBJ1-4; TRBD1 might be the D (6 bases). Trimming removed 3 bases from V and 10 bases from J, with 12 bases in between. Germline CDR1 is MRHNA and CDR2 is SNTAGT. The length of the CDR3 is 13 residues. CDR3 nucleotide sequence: TGTGCCAGCAGTGAACAGGGAGGTGGAAAACTGTTTTTT. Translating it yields CASSEQGGGKLFF.

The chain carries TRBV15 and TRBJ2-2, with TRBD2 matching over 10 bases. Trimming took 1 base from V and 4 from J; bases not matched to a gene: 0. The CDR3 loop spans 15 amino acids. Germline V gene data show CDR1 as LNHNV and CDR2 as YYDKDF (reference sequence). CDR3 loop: CATSRGLAGTGELFF. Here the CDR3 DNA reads TGTGCCACCAGCAGAGGACTAGCGGGCACCGGGGAGCTGTTTTTT.

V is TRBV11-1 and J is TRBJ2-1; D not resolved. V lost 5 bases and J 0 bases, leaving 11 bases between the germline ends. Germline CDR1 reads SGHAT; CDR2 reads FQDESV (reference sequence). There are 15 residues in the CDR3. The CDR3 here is CASSAGKSSYNEQFF. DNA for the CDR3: TGTGCCAGCAGCGCCGGAAAAAGCTCCTACAATGAGCAGTTCTTC.

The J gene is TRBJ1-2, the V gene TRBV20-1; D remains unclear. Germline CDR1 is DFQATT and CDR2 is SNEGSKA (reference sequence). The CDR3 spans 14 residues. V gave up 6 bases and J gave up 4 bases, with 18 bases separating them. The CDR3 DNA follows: TGCAGTGCCACGGTAGGCGGCGGCCTCTATGGCTACACCTTC. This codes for CSATVGGGLYGYTF.

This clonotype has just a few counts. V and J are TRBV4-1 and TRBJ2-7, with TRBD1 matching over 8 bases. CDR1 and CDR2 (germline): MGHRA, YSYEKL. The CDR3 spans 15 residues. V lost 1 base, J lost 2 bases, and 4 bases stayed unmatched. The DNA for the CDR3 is TGCGCCAGCAGCCAAGGGACAGGGTCTCCCTACGAGCAGTACTTC. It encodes CASSQGTGSPYEQYF.

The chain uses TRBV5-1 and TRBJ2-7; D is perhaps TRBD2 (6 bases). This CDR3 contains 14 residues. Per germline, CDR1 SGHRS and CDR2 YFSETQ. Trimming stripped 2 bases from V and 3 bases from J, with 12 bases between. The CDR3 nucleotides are TGCGCCAGCAGCTTTTCTTCTAGCGACTACGAGCAGTACTTC. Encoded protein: CASSFSSSDYEQYF.

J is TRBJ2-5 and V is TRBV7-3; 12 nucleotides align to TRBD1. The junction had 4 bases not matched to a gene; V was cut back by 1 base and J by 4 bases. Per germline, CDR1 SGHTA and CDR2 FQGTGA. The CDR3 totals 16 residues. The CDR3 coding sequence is TGTGCCAGCAGCTTAATGGGACAGGGGGCTAGAGAGACCCAGTACTTC. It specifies CASSLMGQGARETQYF.

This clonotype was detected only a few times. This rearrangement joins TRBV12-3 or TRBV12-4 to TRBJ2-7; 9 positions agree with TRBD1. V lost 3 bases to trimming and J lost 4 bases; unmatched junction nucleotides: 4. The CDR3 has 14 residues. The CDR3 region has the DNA TGTGCCAGCAGTTTGGCCGGGACAGGGTACGAGCAGTACTTC. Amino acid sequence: CASSLAGTGYEQYF.

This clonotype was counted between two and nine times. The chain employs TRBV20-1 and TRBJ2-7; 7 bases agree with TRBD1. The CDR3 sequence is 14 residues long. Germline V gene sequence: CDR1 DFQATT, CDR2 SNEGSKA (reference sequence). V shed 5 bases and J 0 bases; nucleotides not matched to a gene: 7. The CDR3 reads CSARRDRLSYEQYF. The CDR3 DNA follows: TGCAGTGCTCGCCGGGACAGACTCTCCTACGAGCAGTACTTC.

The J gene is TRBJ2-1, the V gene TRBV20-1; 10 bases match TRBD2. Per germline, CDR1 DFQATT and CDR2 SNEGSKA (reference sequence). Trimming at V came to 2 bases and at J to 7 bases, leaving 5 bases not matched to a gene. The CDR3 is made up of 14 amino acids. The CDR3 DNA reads TGCAGTGCTAGATTAGCGGGAGGAAAAAATGAGCAGTTCTTC. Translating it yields CSARLAGGKNEQFF.

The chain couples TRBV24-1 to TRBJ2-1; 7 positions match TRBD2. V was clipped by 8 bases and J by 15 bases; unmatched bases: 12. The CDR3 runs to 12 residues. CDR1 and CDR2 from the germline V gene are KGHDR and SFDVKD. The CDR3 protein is CATTPGAGVWFF. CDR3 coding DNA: TGTGCCACCACCCCCGGGGCGGGGGTGTGGTTCTTC.

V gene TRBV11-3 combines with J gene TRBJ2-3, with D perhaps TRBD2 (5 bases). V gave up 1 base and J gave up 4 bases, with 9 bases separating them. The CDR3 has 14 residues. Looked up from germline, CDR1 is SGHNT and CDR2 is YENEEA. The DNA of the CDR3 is TGTGCCAGCAGCTTAGCGGGAAGATCAGATACGCAGTATTTT. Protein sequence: CASSLAGRSDTQYF.

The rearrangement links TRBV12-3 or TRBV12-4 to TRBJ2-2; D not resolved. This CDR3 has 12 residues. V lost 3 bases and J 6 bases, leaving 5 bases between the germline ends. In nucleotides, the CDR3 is TGTGCCAGCAGTTTTCAGTCCGGGGAGCTGTTTTTT. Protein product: CASSFQSGELFF.

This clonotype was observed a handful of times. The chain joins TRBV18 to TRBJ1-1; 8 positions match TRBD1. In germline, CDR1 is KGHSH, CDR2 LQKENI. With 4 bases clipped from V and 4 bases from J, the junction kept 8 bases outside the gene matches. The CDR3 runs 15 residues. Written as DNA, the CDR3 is TGTGCCAGCTCACTACAGGGGGTAGAGGGCACTGAAGCTTTCTTT. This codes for CASSLQGVEGTEAFF.

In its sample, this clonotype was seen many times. The CDR3 region is CASRYGGSFNNEQFF. CDR3 nucleotide sequence: TGTGCCAGCAGATATGGAGGGTCCTTTAACAATGAGCAGTTCTTC. The V and J genes are TRBV27 and TRBJ2-1; perhaps TRBD2 as D (6 bases). CDR3 length equals 15 residues. Germline assignment: CDR1 MNHEY and CDR2 SMNVEV (reference sequence). V shed 6 bases and J shed 5 bases, with 17 bases lying between them.

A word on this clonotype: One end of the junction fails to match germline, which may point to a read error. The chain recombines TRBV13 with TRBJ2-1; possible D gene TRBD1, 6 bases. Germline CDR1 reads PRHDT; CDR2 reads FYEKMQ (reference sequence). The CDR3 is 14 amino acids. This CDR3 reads CASRLGLQGNEQFF. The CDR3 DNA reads TGTGCCAGCAGATTAGGGTTACAGGGCAATGAGCAGTTCTTC.

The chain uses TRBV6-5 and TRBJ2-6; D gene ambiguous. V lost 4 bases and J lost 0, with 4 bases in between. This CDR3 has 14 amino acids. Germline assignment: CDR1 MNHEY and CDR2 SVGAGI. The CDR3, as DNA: TGTGCCAGCAGTTGGAGCTCTGGGGCCAACGTCCTGACTTTC. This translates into CASSWSSGANVLTF.